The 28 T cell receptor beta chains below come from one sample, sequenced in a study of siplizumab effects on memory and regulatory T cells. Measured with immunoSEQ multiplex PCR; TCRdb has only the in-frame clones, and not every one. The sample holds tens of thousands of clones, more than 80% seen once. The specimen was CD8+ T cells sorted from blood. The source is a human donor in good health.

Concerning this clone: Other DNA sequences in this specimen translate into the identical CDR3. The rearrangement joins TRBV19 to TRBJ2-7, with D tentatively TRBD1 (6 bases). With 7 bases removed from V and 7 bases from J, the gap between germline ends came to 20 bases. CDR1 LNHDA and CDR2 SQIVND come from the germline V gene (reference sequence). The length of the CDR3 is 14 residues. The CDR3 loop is CASKTGHGSWEQYF. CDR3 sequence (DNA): TGTGCCAGTAAAACGGGACACGGAAGCTGGGAGCAGTACTTC.

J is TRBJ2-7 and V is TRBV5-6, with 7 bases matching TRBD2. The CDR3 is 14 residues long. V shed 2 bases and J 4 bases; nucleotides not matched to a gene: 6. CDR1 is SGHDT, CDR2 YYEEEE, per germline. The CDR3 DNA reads TGTGCCAGCAGCTTTACCCACGGGGGGTACGAGCAGTACTTC. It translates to CASSFTHGGYEQYF.

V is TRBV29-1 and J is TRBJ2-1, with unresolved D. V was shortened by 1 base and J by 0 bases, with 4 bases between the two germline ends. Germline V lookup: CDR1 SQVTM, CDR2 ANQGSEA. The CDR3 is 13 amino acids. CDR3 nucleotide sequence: TGCAGCGTTGAAGGCCTCTCCTACAATGAGCAGTTCTTC. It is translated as CSVEGLSYNEQFF.

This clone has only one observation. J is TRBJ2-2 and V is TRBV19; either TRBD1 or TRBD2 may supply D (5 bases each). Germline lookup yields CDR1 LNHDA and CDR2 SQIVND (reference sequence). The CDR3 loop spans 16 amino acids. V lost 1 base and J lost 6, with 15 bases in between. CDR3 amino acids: CASSIAGSGGAGELFF. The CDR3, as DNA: TGTGCCAGTAGTATAGCAGGGAGCGGTGGAGCCGGGGAGCTGTTTTTT.

CDR3 protein: CASSIVASSTDTQYF. The CDR3 DNA is TGTGCCAGTAGTATAGTAGCCTCAAGCACAGATACGCAGTATTTT. This chain connects TRBV19 to TRBJ2-3; the D is unclear. The CDR3 is 15 amino acids. The ends were cut back, 1 base at V and 0 bases at J, with 8 bases in the middle. CDR1 and CDR2 from the germline V gene are LNHDA and SQIVND (reference sequence). The full variable domain, its missing parts supplied by reference TRBV19 and TRBJ2-3, is DGGITQSPKYLFRKEGQNVTLSCEQNLNHDAMYWYRQDPGQGLRLIYYSQIVNDFQKGDIAEGYSVSREKKESFPLTVTSAQKNPTAFYLCASSIVASSTDTQYFGPGTRLTVL.

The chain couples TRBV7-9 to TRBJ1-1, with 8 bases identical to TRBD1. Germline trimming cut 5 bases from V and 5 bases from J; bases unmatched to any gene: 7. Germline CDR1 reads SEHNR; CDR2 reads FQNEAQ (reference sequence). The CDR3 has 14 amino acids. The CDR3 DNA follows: TGTGCCAGCAGCCCAAGACAGGGGAGGACTGAAGCTTTCTTT. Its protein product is CASSPRQGRTEAFF.

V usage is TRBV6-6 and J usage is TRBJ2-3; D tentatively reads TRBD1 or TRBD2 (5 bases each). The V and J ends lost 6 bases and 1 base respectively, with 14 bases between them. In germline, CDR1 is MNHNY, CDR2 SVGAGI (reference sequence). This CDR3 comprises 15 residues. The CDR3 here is CASSFRRGGTDTQYF. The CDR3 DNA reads TGTGCCAGCAGCTTCCGGAGAGGGGGCACAGATACGCAGTATTTT.

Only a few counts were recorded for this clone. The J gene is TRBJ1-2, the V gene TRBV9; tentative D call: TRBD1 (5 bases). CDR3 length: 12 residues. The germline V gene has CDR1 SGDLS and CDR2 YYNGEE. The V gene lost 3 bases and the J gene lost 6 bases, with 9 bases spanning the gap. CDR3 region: CASSEWGDGYTF. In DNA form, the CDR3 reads TGTGCCAGCAGCGAGTGGGGCGATGGCTACACCTTC.

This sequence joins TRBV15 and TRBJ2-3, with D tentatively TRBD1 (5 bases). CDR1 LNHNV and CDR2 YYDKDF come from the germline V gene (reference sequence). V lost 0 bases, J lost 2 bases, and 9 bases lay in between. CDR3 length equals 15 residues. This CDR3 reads CATSRDRGNTDTQYF. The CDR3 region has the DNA TGTGCCACCAGCAGAGATAGGGGCAACACAGATACGCAGTATTTT.

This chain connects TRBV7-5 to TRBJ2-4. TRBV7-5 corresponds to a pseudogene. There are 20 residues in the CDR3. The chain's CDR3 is CARSSAPETLPPPPKNIQYF. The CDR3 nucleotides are TGTGCCAGAAGCTCTGCCCCGGAAACACTGCCGCCCCCCCCCAAAAACATTCAGTACTTC.

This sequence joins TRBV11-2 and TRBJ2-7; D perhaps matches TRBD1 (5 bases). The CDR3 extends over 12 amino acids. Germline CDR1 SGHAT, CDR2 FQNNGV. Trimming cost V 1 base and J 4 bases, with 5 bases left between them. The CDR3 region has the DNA TGTGCCAGCAGCTTAGGGACATACGAGCAGTACTTC. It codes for CASSLGTYEQYF.

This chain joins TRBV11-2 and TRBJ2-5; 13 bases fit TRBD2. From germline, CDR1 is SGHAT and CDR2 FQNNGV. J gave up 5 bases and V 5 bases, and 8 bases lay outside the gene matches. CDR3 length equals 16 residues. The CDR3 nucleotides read TGTGCCAGCAGCGACCCAACTAGCGGGAGGGTGGAGACCCAGTACTTC. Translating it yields CASSDPTSGRVETQYF.

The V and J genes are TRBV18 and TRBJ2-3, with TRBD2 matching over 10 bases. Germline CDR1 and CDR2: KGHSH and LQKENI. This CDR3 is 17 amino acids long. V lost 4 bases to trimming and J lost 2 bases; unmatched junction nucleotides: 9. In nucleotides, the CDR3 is TGTGCCAGCTCACTATCACGGACTAGCGGTAACACAGATACGCAGTATTTT. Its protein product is CASSLSRTSGNTDTQYF.

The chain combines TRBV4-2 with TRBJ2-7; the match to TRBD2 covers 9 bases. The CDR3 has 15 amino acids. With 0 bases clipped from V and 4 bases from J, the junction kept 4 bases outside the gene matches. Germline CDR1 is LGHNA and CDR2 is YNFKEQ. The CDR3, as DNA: TGTGCCAGCAGCCAAGATGTAGCGGGGGTTTACGAGCAGTACTTC. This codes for CASSQDVAGVYEQYF.

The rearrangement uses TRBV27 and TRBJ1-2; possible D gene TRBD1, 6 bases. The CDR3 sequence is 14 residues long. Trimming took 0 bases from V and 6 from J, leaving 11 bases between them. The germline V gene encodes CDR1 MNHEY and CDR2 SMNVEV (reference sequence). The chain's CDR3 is CASSLSPGGHGYTF. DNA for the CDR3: TGTGCCAGCAGTTTATCACCGGGGGGCCATGGCTACACCTTC.

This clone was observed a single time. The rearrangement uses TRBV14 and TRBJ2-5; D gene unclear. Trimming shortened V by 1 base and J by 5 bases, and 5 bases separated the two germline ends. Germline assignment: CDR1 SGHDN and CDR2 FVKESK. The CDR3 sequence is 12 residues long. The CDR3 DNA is TGTGCCAGCAGCCAAGCTCTTGAGACCCAGTACTTC. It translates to CASSQALETQYF. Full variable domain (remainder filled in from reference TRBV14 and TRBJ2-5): EAGVTQFPSHSVIEKGQTVTLRCDPISGHDNLYWYRRVMGKEIKFLLHFVKESKQDESGMPNNRFLAERTGGTYSTLKVQPAELEDSGVYFCASSQALETQYFGPGTRLLVL.

CDR3 in amino acids: CASSEAVYTEAFF. Here the CDR3 DNA reads TGCGCCAGCAGTGAGGCCGTATACACTGAAGCTTTCTTT. The rearrangement joins TRBV10-2 to TRBJ1-1; no reliable D call. The CDR3 totals 13 residues. The germline V gene has CDR1 WSHSY and CDR2 SAAADI. Trimming stripped 2 bases from V and 3 bases from J, with 7 bases between.

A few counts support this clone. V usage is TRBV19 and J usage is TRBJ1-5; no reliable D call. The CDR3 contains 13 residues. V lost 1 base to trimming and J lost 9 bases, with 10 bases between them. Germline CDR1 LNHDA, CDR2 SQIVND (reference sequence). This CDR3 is CASSIGLLVPQHF. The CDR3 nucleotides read TGTGCCAGTAGTATAGGACTATTGGTGCCCCAGCATTTT.

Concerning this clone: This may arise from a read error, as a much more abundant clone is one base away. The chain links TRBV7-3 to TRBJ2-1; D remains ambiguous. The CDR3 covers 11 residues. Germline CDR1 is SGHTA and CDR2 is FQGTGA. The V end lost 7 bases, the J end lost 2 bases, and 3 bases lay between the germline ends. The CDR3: CASTAYNEQFF. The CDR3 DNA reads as TGTGCCAGCACGGCCTACAATGAGCAGTTCTTC.

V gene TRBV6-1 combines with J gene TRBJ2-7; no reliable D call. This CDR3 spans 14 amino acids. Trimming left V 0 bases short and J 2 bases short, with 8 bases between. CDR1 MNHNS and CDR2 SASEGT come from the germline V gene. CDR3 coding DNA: TGTGCCAGCAGTGAAGCTGACGTTACCTACGAGCAGTACTTC. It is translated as CASSEADVTYEQYF.

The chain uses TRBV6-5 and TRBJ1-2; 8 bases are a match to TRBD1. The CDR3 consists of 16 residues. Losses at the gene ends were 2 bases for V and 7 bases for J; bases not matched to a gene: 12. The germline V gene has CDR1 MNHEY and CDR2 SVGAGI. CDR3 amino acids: CASSYRGSGGASGYTF. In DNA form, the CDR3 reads TGTGCCAGCAGTTACCGGGGGTCAGGGGGCGCGAGTGGCTACACCTTC.

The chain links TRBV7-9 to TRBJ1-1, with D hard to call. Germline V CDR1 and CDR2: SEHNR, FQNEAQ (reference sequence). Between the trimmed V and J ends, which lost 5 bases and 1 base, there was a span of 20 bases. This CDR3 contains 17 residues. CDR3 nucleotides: TGTGCCAGCAGCCCTTTCGACTTTCGGGGTCCGAACACTGAAGCTTTCTTT. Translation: CASSPFDFRGPNTEAFF. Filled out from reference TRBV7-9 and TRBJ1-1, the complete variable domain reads DTGVSQNPRHKITKRGQNVTFRCDPISEHNRLYWYRQTLGQGPEFLTYFQNEAQLEKSRLLSDRFSAERPKGSFSTLEIQRTEQGDSAMYLCASSPFDFRGPNTEAFFGQGTRLTVV.

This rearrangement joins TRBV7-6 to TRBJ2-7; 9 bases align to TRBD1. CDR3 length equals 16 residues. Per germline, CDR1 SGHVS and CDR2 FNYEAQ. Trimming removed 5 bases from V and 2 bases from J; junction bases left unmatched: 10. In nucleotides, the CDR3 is TGTGCCAGCAGCAACCACCGGGACAGGGTCACCTACGAGCAGTACTTC. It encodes CASSNHRDRVTYEQYF.

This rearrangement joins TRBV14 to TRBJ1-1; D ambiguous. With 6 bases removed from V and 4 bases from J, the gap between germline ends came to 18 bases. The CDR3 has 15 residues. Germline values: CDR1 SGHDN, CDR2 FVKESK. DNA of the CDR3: TGTGCCAGCAGTAATGGAGCAACTATGACCACTGAAGCTTTCTTT. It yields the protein CASSNGATMTTEAFF.

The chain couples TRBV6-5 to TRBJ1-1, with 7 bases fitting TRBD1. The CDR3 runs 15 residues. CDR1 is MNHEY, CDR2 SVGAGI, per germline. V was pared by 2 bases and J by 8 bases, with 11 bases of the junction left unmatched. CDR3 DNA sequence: TGTGCCAGCAGTTACCAACAGGGGACAAAGATAGAAGCTTTCTTT. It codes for CASSYQQGTKIEAFF.

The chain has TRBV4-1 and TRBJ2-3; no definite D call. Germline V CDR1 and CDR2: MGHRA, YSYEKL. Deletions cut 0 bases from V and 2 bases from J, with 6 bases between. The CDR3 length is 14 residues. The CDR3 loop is CASSQDHDTDTQYF. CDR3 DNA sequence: TGCGCCAGCAGCCAAGACCACGACACAGATACGCAGTATTTT.

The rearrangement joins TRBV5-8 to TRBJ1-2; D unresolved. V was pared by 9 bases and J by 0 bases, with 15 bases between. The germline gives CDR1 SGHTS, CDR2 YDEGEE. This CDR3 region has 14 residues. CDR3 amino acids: CANGTLASNYGYTF. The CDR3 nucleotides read TGTGCCAACGGAACCTTGGCGTCTAACTATGGCTACACCTTC.

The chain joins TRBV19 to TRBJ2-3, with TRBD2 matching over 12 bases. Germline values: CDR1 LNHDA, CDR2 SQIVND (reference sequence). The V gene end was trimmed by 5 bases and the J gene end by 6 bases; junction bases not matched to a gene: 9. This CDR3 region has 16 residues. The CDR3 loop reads CASSDALAGGLDTQYF. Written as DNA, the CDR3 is TGTGCCAGTAGTGACGCACTAGCGGGAGGCTTGGATACGCAGTATTTT.